This is a list of T cell receptor beta chains from one sample in a study of response to subunit inactivated influenza vaccine. TCRdb redid the calling of the RT-PCR reads with MiXCR, one entry per CDR3 protein. The sample lists about 480,000 distinct CDR3 sequences, approximately 11% occurring once. The material sequenced was PBMCs from blood, taken more than 35 days after vaccination. The origin of the receptors is a man aged 45 to 65 who received an inactivated influenza vaccine. Each CDR3 is given with its conserved first and last residue. A D gene is named only where the DNA matches it firmly. The size entry is marked missing in some rows and otherwise reads once, few, many or a size class.

V	length	size	D	J	CDR3	DNA
TRBV20-1	13	-	-	TRBJ2-7	CSARRDRSYEQYF	TGCAGTGCCCGCAGGGACCGCTCCTACGAGCAGTACTTC
TRBV3-1	15	once	TRBD2	TRBJ2-5	CASSPTELAGVTQYF	TGTGCCAGCAGCCCCACCGAGCTAGCGGGGGTGACCCAGTACTTC
TRBV4-3	16	many	-	TRBJ2-1	CASSQDDGRAYNEQFF	TGCGCCAGCAGCCAAGATGACGGGAGAGCCTACAATGAGCAGTTCTTC
TRBV10-1	14	many	-	TRBJ2-3	CASITILVSDTQYF	TGCGCCAGCATAACGATCCTAGTGTCAGATACGCAGTATTTT
TRBV25-1	15	few	TRBD1	TRBJ1-4	CASSALGQGNEKLFF	TGTGCCAGCAGTGCCTTGGGACAGGGTAATGAAAAACTGTTTTTT
TRBV6-2/TRBV6-3	14	many	TRBD1	TRBJ2-7	CASRGTVSRYEQYF	TGTGCCAGCAGGGGGACAGTCTCCCGCTACGAGCAGTACTTC
TRBV6-5	16	-	-	TRBJ1-1	CASSYSISQGWTEAFF	TGTGCCAGCAGTTACTCGATATCCCAGGGTTGGACTGAAGCTTTCTTT
TRBV29-1	14	many	-	TRBJ2-1	CSAARLGASNEQFF	TGCAGCGCTGCTAGGCTAGGGGCCTCCAATGAGCAGTTCTTC
TRBV6-2/TRBV6-3	16	few	-	TRBJ2-4	CASSLQAGTPVDIQYF	TGTGCCAGCAGTTTGCAAGCCGGGACCCCTGTTGACATTCAGTACTTC
TRBV4-3	19	-	TRBD2	TRBJ2-5	CASSQGASGRAGLQETQYF	TGCGCCAGCAGCCAAGGGGCTAGCGGGAGGGCCGGCCTCCAAGAGACCCAGTACTTC
TRBV20-1	15	-	-	TRBJ1-5	CSARPLTVGNQPQHF	TGCAGTGCTAGGCCCCTCACGGTAGGCAATCAGCCCCAGCATTTT
TRBV27	15	-	TRBD2	TRBJ2-7	CASSAAGLASYEQYF	TGTGCCAGCAGTGCCGCGGGACTAGCGTCCTACGAGCAGTACTTC
TRBV7-3	13	many	TRBD2	TRBJ2-1	CASSPTSDNEQFF	TGTGCCAGCAGCCCAACTAGCGACAATGAGCAGTTCTTC
TRBV7-2	15	many	-	TRBJ2-3	CASSLYSEYTDTQYF	TGTGCCAGCAGCTTATACAGCGAATACACAGATACGCAGTATTTT
TRBV28	16	-	TRBD2	TRBJ2-5	CASSPSGVAGEETQYF	TGTGCCAGCAGTCCCTCGGGGGTAGCGGGGGAAGAGACCCAGTACTTC
TRBV28	18	few	-	TRBJ1-1	CASSFTLVRGEGDTEAFF	TGTGCCAGCAGTTTTACTCTAGTTCGGGGGGAGGGAGACACTGAAGCTTTCTTT
TRBV5-1	17	-	-	TRBJ2-1	CASRAADGPRPYNEQFF	TGCGCCAGCAGGGCAGCGGACGGGCCCCGACCTTACAATGAGCAGTTCTTC
TRBV12-3/TRBV12-4	14	few	TRBD1	TRBJ1-5	CASSFRGPGQPQHF	TGTGCCAGCAGTTTCAGGGGGCCTGGTCAGCCCCAGCATTTT
TRBV29-1	16	many	TRBD1	TRBJ2-2	CSVEELDRGNTGELFF	TGCAGCGTTGAAGAGTTAGACAGGGGGAACACCGGGGAGCTGTTTTTT
TRBV2	15	-	-	TRBJ2-3	CASSEVQGGTDTQYF	TGTGCCAGCAGTGAAGTGCAGGGCGGCACAGATACGCAGTATTTT
TRBV6-5	16	-	-	TRBJ2-1	CASSYSYTDALYEQFF	TGTGCCAGCAGTTACTCTTATACCGACGCCCTCTATGAGCAGTTCTTC
TRBV20-1	11	-	-	TRBJ2-7	CSASPGDEQYF	TGCAGTGCTAGTCCAGGGGACGAGCAGTACTTC
TRBV5-1	13	many	-	TRBJ1-1	CASSSGTPTEAFF	TGCGCCAGCAGCTCCGGGACACCCACTGAAGCTTTCTTT
TRBV3-1	14	-	-	TRBJ1-4	CASSLQQGTEKLFF	TGTGCCAGCAGCCTTCAGCAAGGGACTGAAAAACTGTTTTTT
TRBV10-3	13	few	-	TRBJ2-7	CAISELTSHEQYF	TGTGCCATCAGTGAACTGACCTCCCACGAGCAGTACTTC
TRBV6-5	15	few	TRBD1	TRBJ1-2	CASRSWDRGGHGYTF	TGTGCCAGCCGTTCATGGGACAGGGGTGGGCATGGCTACACCTTC
TRBV10-3	15	few	-	TRBJ2-6	CAISELVSGANVLTF	TGTGCCATCAGTGAGCTGGTCTCTGGGGCCAACGTCCTGACTTTC
TRBV4-3	14	-	-	TRBJ2-7	CASSQDSASYEQYF	TGCGCCAGCAGCCAAGACTCAGCCTCCTACGAGCAGTACTTC
TRBV12-3/TRBV12-4	14	many	-	TRBJ1-1	CASSPQGRNTEAFF	TGTGCCAGCAGTCCTCAGGGGAGGAACACTGAAGCTTTCTTT
TRBV5-1	17	-	TRBD2	TRBJ2-3	CASSLARLAGEVDTQYF	TGCGCCAGCAGCTTGGCAAGACTAGCGGGAGAAGTAGATACGCAGTATTTT
TRBV10-3	15	few	TRBD1	TRBJ2-7	CAISGGQGATYEQYF	TGTGCCATCAGTGGGGGACAGGGGGCGACCTACGAGCAGTACTTC
TRBV20-1	17	-	-	TRBJ2-7	CSARDFVRQDPGYEQYF	TGCAGTGCTAGAGATTTTGTCCGACAGGATCCTGGCTACGAGCAGTACTTC
TRBV5-1	14	few	TRBD1	TRBJ2-7	CASSLGDRVHEQYF	TGCGCCAGCAGCTTGGGGGACAGGGTGCACGAGCAGTACTTC
TRBV6-2/TRBV6-3	17	-	TRBD1	TRBJ2-6	CASSYSQGALGANVLTF	TGTGCCAGCAGTTACTCGCAGGGGGCGCTCGGGGCCAACGTCCTGACTTTC
TRBV27	15	-	TRBD2	TRBJ2-5	CASSSLARPGETQYF	TGTGCCAGCAGTTCACTAGCGCGCCCAGGGGAGACCCAGTACTTC
TRBV4-3	17	few	-	TRBJ2-6	CASSQVVQSSGANVLTF	TGCGCCAGCAGCCAAGTGGTACAGTCCTCTGGGGCCAACGTCCTGACTTTC
TRBV16	15	few	-	TRBJ1-6	CASSQSQGYLSPLHF	TGTGCCAGCAGCCAATCGCAGGGGTACCTCTCACCCCTCCACTTT
TRBV10-3	16	-	TRBD1	TRBJ2-7	CAISPTEMRTGGEQYF	TGTGCCATCAGTCCGACTGAAATGAGGACAGGGGGCGAGCAGTACTTC
TRBV28	16	few	TRBD1	TRBJ1-2	CASSPGQPSAIYGYTF	TGTGCCAGCAGTCCGGGACAGCCGTCAGCCATCTATGGCTACACCTTC
TRBV27	16	-	TRBD1	TRBJ2-3	CASSFIGTGGTDTQYF	TGTGCCAGCAGTTTTATCGGGACAGGGGGCACAGATACGCAGTATTTT